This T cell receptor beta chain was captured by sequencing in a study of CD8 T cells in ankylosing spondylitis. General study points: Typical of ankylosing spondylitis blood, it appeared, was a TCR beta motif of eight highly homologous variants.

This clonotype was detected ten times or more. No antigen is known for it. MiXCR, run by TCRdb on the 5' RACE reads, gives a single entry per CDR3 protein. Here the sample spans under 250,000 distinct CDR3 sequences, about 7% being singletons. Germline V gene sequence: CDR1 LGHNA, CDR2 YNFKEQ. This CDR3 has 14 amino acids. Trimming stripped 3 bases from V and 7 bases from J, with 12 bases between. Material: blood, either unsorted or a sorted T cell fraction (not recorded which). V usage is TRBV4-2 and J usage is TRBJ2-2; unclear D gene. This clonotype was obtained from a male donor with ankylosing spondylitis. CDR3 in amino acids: CASSQAVSFGELFF. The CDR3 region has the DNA TGTGCCAGCAGCCAGGCGGTCAGCTTCGGGGAGCTGTTTTTT.